Given below is one T cell receptor (beta chain) in context. Antigen specificity is unknown. The data were obtained in a study of shared clonotypes between healthy human individuals. On the study more broadly: The plates for each donor numbered three CD4 naive, three CD4 memory, two CD8 naive and one CD8 memory.

The data were produced by immunoSEQ multiplex PCR, yet TCRdb's version contains in-frame clones alone and is incomplete. The sample consists of some 2,500,000 clones, 93% of them appearing once. General study results and limits: Shared clonotypes: 4.5% to 6% naive CD4, roughly 3.8% naive CD8, 2.3% memory CD4, 0.4% memory CD8. The study generally estimated greater richness for naive than memory subsets. Among donors, clonotype sharing was expected to be affected by sequencing depth.

Trimming cost V 3 bases and J 5 bases; bases outside gene matches: 2. The CDR3 runs 13 residues. Germline lookup yields CDR1 SGHNT and CDR2 YYREEE (reference sequence). The sequenced sample was naive CD4+ T cells from PBMCs. Subset in this sample: CD45RA+ positively selected. This chain uses TRBV5-4 with TRBJ2-1, with TRBD1 identical over 7 bases. This TCR was sampled from a man younger than 30 in good health. Some clones in this sample may be carry-over from other donors' samples. CDR3 in DNA: TGTGCCAGCAGCTCCGGACAGGACAATGAGCAGTTCTTC. Translating it yields CASSSGQDNEQFF.